Presented here are 6 T cell receptor beta chains from one specimen sequenced in a study of cytomegalovirus exposure and HLA in healthy donors. Primers included in the PCR were 60 Vbeta and 13 Jbeta primers. TCRdb's copy holds only in-frame clones and misses some; the assay was immunoSEQ multiplex PCR. In the table there are roughly 140,000 clones, under 70% of which are singletons. The sample taken for sequencing was PBMCs. The source is a woman aged 30 to 39 in good health and CMV-seropositive.

V is TRBV27 and J is TRBJ2-2; no definite D call. CDR3 size: 15 residues. Trimming took off 2 bases at V and 4 bases at J, with 11 bases between the two ends. CDR1 is MNHEY and CDR2 is SMNVEV in the germline V gene (reference sequence). The CDR3 DNA follows: TGTGCCAGCAGTTTACGAGGATCCGCCACCGGGGAGCTGTTTTTT. Its protein product is CASSLRGSATGELFF.

This clone was seen only a few times. The V gene is TRBV23-1, the J gene TRBJ2-2; TRBD1 matches at 8 bases. TRBV23-1 is labeled an ORF, and its function is uncertain. The CDR3 is 15 amino acids. J gave up 7 bases and V 4 bases, and 8 bases lay outside the gene matches. The CDR3: CASSLSRGPVGELFF. The CDR3 nucleotides read TGCGCCAGCAGTCTTTCCAGGGGGCCGGTCGGGGAGCTGTTTTTT.

In this sample, this clone turned up a few times. The CDR3 region has the DNA TGTGCCAGCAGCACGTACGGGAGCTCCTACAATGAGCAGTTCTTC. This codes for CASSTYGSSYNEQFF. The chain couples TRBV11-2 to TRBJ2-1, with D possibly TRBD2 on 6 matching bases. The germline CDR1 and CDR2 sequences are SGHAT and FQNNGV. Trimming cost V 5 bases and J 0 bases, with 11 bases left between them. This CDR3 is 15 amino acids long.

The genes are TRBV30 and TRBJ2-5, with D unclear. The J call is in doubt because the DNA end fits TRBJ2-7 better. The CDR3 is 13 amino acids. Germline CDR1 is GTSNPN and CDR2 is SVGIG (reference sequence). The CDR3 is CAWSVIASYEQYF. The DNA of the CDR3 is TGTGCCTGGAGTGTAATAGCATCCTACGAGCAGTACTTC.

CDR3 coding DNA: TGTGCCAGCAGTTCAGACAGGGTCAGCCAGCCCCAGCATTTT. Amino acid sequence: CASSSDRVSQPQHF. The V call is TRBV2, the J call TRBJ1-5, with 7 bases that match TRBD1. CDR1 and CDR2 (germline): SNHLY, FYNNEI. V lost 5 bases to trimming and J lost 7 bases; unmatched junction nucleotides: 8. The CDR3 is made up of 14 amino acids.

Only a few counts were recorded for this clone. The rearrangement links TRBV2 to TRBJ2-5; D possibly corresponds to TRBD1 (6 bases). The germline gives CDR1 SNHLY, CDR2 FYNNEI. V was trimmed by 4 bases and J by 1 base, leaving 13 bases between them. The CDR3 is 15 amino acids. The CDR3 here is CASSVYGGGQETQYF. The DNA for the CDR3 is TGTGCCAGCAGTGTCTATGGGGGCGGCCAAGAGACCCAGTACTTC.